The 17 T cell receptor beta chains below all came from one sample that was sequenced in a study of identical twins. One entry per CDR3 protein, called by TCRdb with MiXCR from the 5' RACE reads. The sample contains approximately 500,000 distinct CDR3 sequences, more than 20% of which appear only once. The same sample was also studied in work on T cells expressing NK-cell markers.

The sample was CD4+ T cells sorted from blood. The receptor source for this set is a woman aged 18-29 years in good health.

This chain uses TRBV18 with TRBJ1-1; no firm D call. CDR1 is KGHSH, CDR2 LQKENI, per germline. V lost 3 bases, J lost 5 bases, and 10 bases lay in between. The CDR3 sequence is 13 residues long. The CDR3 DNA reads as TGTGCCAGCTCACCCCCGCAGGCAACTGAAGCTTTCTTT. Translated, it gives CASSPPQATEAFF.

V is TRBV5-1 and J is TRBJ2-5, with TRBD2 matching over 12 bases. The trim removed 4 bases at V and 5 bases at J, leaving 9 bases unmatched. The CDR3 sequence is 16 residues long. The germline V gene encodes CDR1 SGHRS and CDR2 YFSETQ. CDR3 in amino acids: CASSRRLAGVGETQYF. Written as DNA, the CDR3 is TGCGCCAGCAGCCGGAGACTAGCGGGAGTGGGCGAGACCCAGTACTTC.

This clonotype occurred a few times. V usage is TRBV9 and J usage is TRBJ2-1, with D possibly being TRBD2 (6 bases). Per the germline V gene, CDR1 is SGDLS and CDR2 is YYNGEE. V was cut by 4 bases and J by 9 bases, with 20 bases left in between. The CDR3 extends over 15 amino acids. CDR3: CASSPRTREATEQFF. Written as DNA, the CDR3 is TGTGCCAGCAGCCCCCGGACGAGGGAGGCGACTGAGCAGTTCTTC.

This clonotype has more than one count but fewer than ten. The chain has TRBV10-3 and TRBJ2-1; D is perhaps TRBD1 or TRBD2 (5 bases each). Looked up from germline, CDR1 is ENHRY and CDR2 is SYGVKD. The CDR3 is made up of 13 amino acids. Trimming took off 3 bases at V and 5 bases at J, with 8 bases between the two ends. In DNA form, the CDR3 reads TGTGCCATCAGTGAACGGGACGACAATGAGCAGTTCTTC. Encoded protein: CAISERDDNEQFF.

This clonotype has just one count. For the CDR3, the DNA is TGCGCCAGCAGCCAAGCCACGGGGGCCCTCTACGAGCAGTACTTC. Translated, it gives CASSQATGALYEQYF. The rearrangement links TRBV5-1 to TRBJ2-7; D is possibly TRBD1 or TRBD2 (6 bases each). In germline, CDR1 is SGHRS, CDR2 YFSETQ. The V end lost 4 bases, the J end lost 3 bases, and 17 bases lay between the germline ends. The CDR3 is made up of 15 amino acids.

The chain joins TRBV11-2 to TRBJ2-1; D gene ambiguous. V lost 3 bases to trimming and J lost 3 bases, with 12 bases between them. The CDR3 runs 15 residues. Germline V gives CDR1 SGHAT, CDR2 FQNNGV. The CDR3 coding sequence is TGTGCCAGCAGCTTTATCTCCGGCTACTACAATGAGCAGTTCTTC. Protein: CASSFISGYYNEQFF.

There are a few counts of this clonotype. The rearrangement uses TRBV10-3 and TRBJ2-7; no clear D gene. The germline V gene has CDR1 ENHRY and CDR2 SYGVKD. The CDR3 is 15 residues long. The V gene lost 4 bases and the J gene lost 7 bases, with 20 bases spanning the gap. The CDR3 region has the DNA TGTGCCATCAGTGGTAACTCGTCCTCTTTTCGGGAGCAGTACTTC. This translates into CAISGNSSSFREQYF.

This clonotype was recorded a few times. This rearrangement joins TRBV2 to TRBJ1-2; possible D gene TRBD1, 5 bases. CDR1 SNHLY and CDR2 FYNNEI come from the germline V gene. V was trimmed by 6 bases and J by 9 bases, leaving 17 bases between them. CDR3 length: 13 amino acids. The CDR3 loop reads CASSVGVGGSYTF. The CDR3 coding sequence is TGTGCCAGCAGCGTCGGTGTTGGGGGGAGCTACACCTTC.

This clonotype came up a few times. The V and J genes are TRBV18 and TRBJ2-4; TRBD2 is a possible D gene (5 bases). The CDR3 sequence is 15 residues long. Trimming pared 3 bases from V and 4 bases from J, leaving 13 bases between. Germline V lookup: CDR1 KGHSH, CDR2 LQKENI. Written as DNA, the CDR3 is TGTGCCAGCTCACCCGTATCGGGGTCGAAAAACATTCAGTACTTC. Translating gives CASSPVSGSKNIQYF.

This clonotype has a count of ten or more. The chain is built from TRBV10-1 and TRBJ2-7; 7 bases line up with TRBD1. The germline gives CDR1 WNHNN, CDR2 SYGVQD (reference sequence). The length of the CDR3 is 16 residues. The trim removed 10 bases at V and 1 base at J, leaving 16 bases unmatched. The CDR3: CATSPLSGTDSYEQYF. The CDR3 DNA sequence: TGCGCCACCTCACCTTTATCCGGGACAGATTCCTACGAGCAGTACTTC.

The chain couples TRBV7-2 to TRBJ1-1; D remains unclear. Trimming took off 10 bases at V and 3 bases at J, with 18 bases between the two ends. CDR1 and CDR2 from the germline V gene are SGHTA and FQGNSA. CDR3 length: 14 residues. The CDR3 DNA is TGTGCCACCTCCTCTCGTCCGGGCTACACTGAAGCTTTCTTT. It encodes CATSSRPGYTEAFF.

This clonotype has only a few counts. The chain couples TRBV12-3 or TRBV12-4 to TRBJ1-5; TRBD1 might be the D (5 bases). The ends were cut back, 6 bases at V and 4 bases at J, with 13 bases in the middle. The CDR3 covers 14 residues. In DNA form, the CDR3 reads TGTGCCAGCAGGACGGGGGTACGGAATCAGCCCCAGCATTTT. It codes for CASRTGVRNQPQHF.

The chain is built from TRBV29-1 and TRBJ1-3; weak D call: TRBD1 (6 bases). The CDR3 sequence is 12 residues long. The V gene lost 6 bases and the J gene lost 4 bases, with 10 bases spanning the gap. Germline lookup yields CDR1 SQVTM and CDR2 ANQGSEA. CDR3 coding DNA: TGCAGCGTCGCGGACAGAGGAAACACCATATATTTT. This translates into CSVADRGNTIYF.

This clonotype was seen a handful of times. As DNA, the CDR3 is TGTGCCAGCTCACCACCCAACAGGGCCTACGAGCAGTACTTC. Its translation: CASSPPNRAYEQYF. The chain links TRBV18 to TRBJ2-7; TRBD1 might be the D (6 bases). Trimming left V 0 bases short and J 2 bases short, with 8 bases between. Germline V gene lookup returns CDR1 KGHSH and CDR2 LQKENI. The CDR3 has 14 amino acids.

This clonotype came up many times. The chain is built from TRBV7-2 and TRBJ2-2; 11 nucleotides align to TRBD2. The germline V gene has CDR1 SGHTA and CDR2 FQGNSA. This CDR3 region has 18 residues. Trimming took 5 bases from V and 5 from J; bases not matched to a gene: 13. In nucleotides, the CDR3 is TGTGCCAGCAGCCTAGGGCGGGCTAGCGGGAGGCGAACCGGGGAGCTGTTTTTT. Its protein is CASSLGRASGRRTGELFF.

In this sample, this clonotype turned up a few times. This chain connects TRBV3-1 to TRBJ2-1; 12 bases agree with TRBD2. Germline assignment: CDR1 LGHDT and CDR2 YNNKEL (reference sequence). The ends lost 4 bases at V and 7 bases at J; junction bases unmatched: 17. The CDR3 extends over 19 amino acids. This CDR3 reads CASSRRLAGEEGLGNEQFF. CDR3 coding DNA: TGTGCCAGCAGCCGTCGACTAGCGGGAGAAGAGGGCCTAGGGAATGAGCAGTTCTTC.

The rearrangement links TRBV12-3 or TRBV12-4 to TRBJ2-1, with TRBD1 matching over 8 bases. This CDR3 has 15 residues. The V gene end was trimmed by 5 bases and the J gene end by 7 bases; junction bases not matched to a gene: 10. The CDR3 sequence: CASSPERDRWNEQFF. The CDR3 nucleotides are TGTGCCAGCAGTCCCGAAAGGGACAGGTGGAATGAGCAGTTCTTC.